This T cell receptor beta chain was obtained from a study of shared clonotypes between healthy human individuals. On the study more broadly: The donors, a couple of women and a few men, were aged 18 to 49.

The repertoire was sequenced with immunoSEQ multiplex PCR; TCRdb's copy has only in-frame clones and lacks some. The profile shows 450,000 to 700,000 clones, over 95% of them singletons. Naivety among CD8 cells was defined by CD45RO negativity and positive CCR7 selection, thereby excluding terminally differentiated effector memory CD45RA+ cells. The germline V gene has CDR1 MNHEY and CDR2 SMNVEV (reference sequence). The CDR3 contains 14 residues. V dropped 0 bases and J dropped 4 bases, with 4 bases sitting between them. Specimen: naive CD8+ T cells sorted from blood. This clonotype was obtained from a woman between 25 and 40 years old in good health. The V call is TRBV27, the J call TRBJ2-6; D not resolved. In DNA, the CDR3 is TGTGCCAGCAGTTTATCGTTCGGGGCCAACGTCCTGACTTTC. This gives the protein CASSLSFGANVLTF.